The clone carrying this T cell receptor (beta chain) was observed a few times. The data were produced by immunoSEQ multiplex PCR, yet TCRdb's version contains in-frame clones alone and is incomplete. The data show tens of thousands of clones, 93% seen once. Trimming at V came to 6 bases and at J to 13 bases, leaving 13 bases not matched to a gene. The CDR3 is made up of 14 amino acids. The germline V gene encodes CDR1 LNHDA and CDR2 SQIVND (reference sequence). The data derive from a study of T cell changes during pregnancy in multiple sclerosis. The V gene is TRBV19, the J gene TRBJ2-1, with 9 bases aligning to TRBD1. The receptor was derived from a female donor with multiple sclerosis, enrolled in a pregnancy study. This specimen consisted of peripheral blood, obtained in the second trimester of pregnancy. The CDR3 DNA is TGTGCCAGTAGACCTCTCCCGACAGGGGGAGGACAGTTCTTC. Protein: CASRPLPTGGGQFF.